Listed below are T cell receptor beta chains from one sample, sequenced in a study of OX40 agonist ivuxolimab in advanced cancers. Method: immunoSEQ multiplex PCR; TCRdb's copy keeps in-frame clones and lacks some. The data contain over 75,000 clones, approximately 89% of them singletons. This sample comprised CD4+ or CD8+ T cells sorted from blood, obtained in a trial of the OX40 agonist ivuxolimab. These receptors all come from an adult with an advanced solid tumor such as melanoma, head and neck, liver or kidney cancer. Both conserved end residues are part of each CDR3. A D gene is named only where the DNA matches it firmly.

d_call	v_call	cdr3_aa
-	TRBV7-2	CASSYTGPSWGYTF
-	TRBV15	CATSRPRGTNEKLFF
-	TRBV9	CASSPERGFVGYTF
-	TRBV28	CASSAKDGRETQYF
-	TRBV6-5	CASSYRGIQAGTEAFF
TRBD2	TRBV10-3	CAISGLAGLDTQYF
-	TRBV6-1	CASRRLVQETQYF
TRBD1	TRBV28	CASRSGGGKLFF
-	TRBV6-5	CASSYSGTYTEAFF
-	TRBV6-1	CASSEGIYQPQHF